The text below deals with one TCR beta chain. What it binds is unknown. The protocol was immunoSEQ multiplex PCR, while the TCRdb copy is restricted to in-frame clones and leaves out a portion. Of 150,000 to 200,000 clones in the sample, 70% to 90% were seen once. The CDR3 covers 12 residues. Germline loops: CDR1 SGHVS, CDR2 FQNEAQ. V lost 4 bases and J lost 8, with 11 bases in between. This entry is derived from a study of Ad26.COV2.S vaccination and SARS-CoV-2 variants. Study conclusions and caveats: Vaccinees showed greater spike-specific TCR breadth than placebo recipients. TCR breadth and depth analyses may have underestimated total T cell responses. Spike-specific CD8+ and CD4+ T cell responses reportedly showed substantial breadth after vaccination.

The sequencing used peripheral blood, collected after recovery from COVID-19. The chain links TRBV7-8 to TRBJ1-2, with D maybe TRBD1 (6 bases). The clonotype was recovered from a human donor who had recovered from COVID-19. The CDR3 region is CASSYDRRGYTF. The DNA for the CDR3 is TGTGCCAGCAGCTACGACAGGAGGGGCTACACCTTC.